This TCR beta chain derives from a study of blood T cell repertoires in COVID-19. Overall study context: The United States, Italy and Spain supplied acute and convalescent COVID-19 samples. T cells, B-cell-depleted T cells, or PBMCs provided the cDNA or gDNA that served as material.

Per the original methods: Amplification with reference gene primers provided the estimates of nucleated cell counts. Assay used: immunoSEQ multiplex PCR; TCRdb lists only in-frame clones, some missing. That table is the source of V, J and clone size, and D and trimming were worked out from the DNA. The sample consists of roughly 230,000 clones, 85% of them appearing once. With 7 bases removed from V and 3 bases from J, the gap between germline ends came to 15 bases. CDR1 is MNHEY and CDR2 is SVGEGT in the germline V gene. The CDR3 sequence is 14 residues long. Sequencing used peripheral blood. The TCR sequence derives from a man in his forties with acute or convalescent COVID-19. The chain has TRBV6-2 or TRBV6-3 and TRBJ1-1, with unresolved D. CDR3 sequence: CASTPRGEHTEAFF. DNA for the CDR3: TGTGCCAGCACCCCGCGGGGAGAACACACTGAAGCTTTCTTT.